What follows are 17 T cell receptor beta chains derived from one specimen sequenced in a study of T cell responses to AZD1222 COVID-19 vaccine. The table came from immunoSEQ multiplex PCR; TCRdb's copy has only in-frame clones and leaves some out. The sample records roughly 150,000 clones, under 95% being singletons. This specimen was peripheral blood, taken on day 0 of AZD1222 vaccination. The source of these receptors is an adult in good health.

This clone was recorded only once. The rearrangement joins TRBV10-3 to TRBJ1-1; 8 bases line up with TRBD1. The CDR3 is 15 residues long. After removal of 6 bases from V and 4 bases from J, the junction contained 10 bases not matched to a gene. Per germline, CDR1 ENHRY and CDR2 SYGVKD. CDR3 DNA sequence: TGTGCCATCAGGGATAGACAGGGGACACTCACTGAAGCTTTCTTT. The encoded protein is CAIRDRQGTLTEAFF.

This rearrangement joins TRBV27 to TRBJ2-7; no clear D. V was clipped by 5 bases and J by 6 bases, with 11 bases between them. The CDR3 covers 12 residues. Germline V lookup: CDR1 MNHEY, CDR2 SMNVEV (reference sequence). The CDR3 here is CASSTPGLEQYF. Written as DNA, the CDR3 is TGTGCCAGCAGTACCCCGGGTCTCGAGCAGTACTTC.

The chain has TRBV2 and TRBJ1-1, with D possibly TRBD1 on 6 matching bases. CDR1 SNHLY and CDR2 FYNNEI come from the germline V gene. Trimming removed 4 bases from V and 0 bases from J, with 9 bases in between. The CDR3 runs to 14 residues. CDR3 in DNA: TGTGCCAGCAGTGGCAAGGGGGTGAACACTGAAGCTTTCTTT. Translation: CASSGKGVNTEAFF. The full variable domain, in which reference TRBV2 and TRBJ1-1 provide the parts outside the CDR3, is EPEVTQTPSHQVTQMGQEVILRCVPISNHLYFYWYRQILGQKVEFLVSFYNNEISEKSEIFDDQFSVERPDGSNFTLKIRSTKLEDSAMYFCASSGKGVNTEAFFGQGTRLTVV.

The chain couples TRBV27 to TRBJ2-1; D gene ambiguous. This CDR3 has 14 amino acids. Trimming took 6 bases from V and 0 from J, leaving 9 bases between them. CDR1 and CDR2 from the germline V gene are MNHEY and SMNVEV (reference sequence). CDR3 bases: TGTGCCAGCAGGGAGCTTAGCTCCTACAATGAGCAGTTCTTC. Amino acids: CASRELSSYNEQFF.

The chain carries TRBV6-5 and TRBJ1-5; no firm D call. Trimming pared 7 bases from V and 5 bases from J, leaving 12 bases between. The CDR3 is 13 residues long. The V gene's germline CDR1 is MNHEY and CDR2 SVGAGI. The CDR3 coding sequence is TGTGCCAGCACCCTAGAAGGGTATCAGCCCCAGCATTTT. The encoded protein is CASTLEGYQPQHF.

The rearrangement uses TRBV9 and TRBJ2-5; 8 bases line up with TRBD2. Germline trimming cut 3 bases from V and 1 base from J; bases unmatched to any gene: 2. From germline, CDR1 is SGDLS and CDR2 YYNGEE. This CDR3 is 14 amino acids long. This chain's CDR3 is CASSGAGAQETQYF. The CDR3 bases are TGTGCCAGCAGCGGAGCGGGAGCCCAAGAGACCCAGTACTTC.

The chain uses TRBV3-1 (or the pseudogene TRBV3-2) and TRBJ1-1, with D perhaps matching TRBD1 (5 bases). Germline V CDR1 and CDR2: LGHDT, YNNKEL (reference sequence). This CDR3 contains 12 residues. V lost 0 bases and J lost 11, with 10 bases in between. The CDR3 here is CASSQDRVGAFF. CDR3 DNA: TGTGCCAGCAGCCAAGACAGGGTGGGCGCTTTCTTT.

The chain employs TRBV5-5 and TRBJ1-1, with D unclear. The germline CDR1 and CDR2 sequences are SGHKS and YYEKEE (reference sequence). The CDR3 length is 16 residues. Trimming took off 5 bases at V and 0 bases at J, with 17 bases between the two ends. CDR3 nucleotides: TGTGCCAGCAGAAAAGGACTGCCATCCATGAACACTGAAGCTTTCTTT. Its translation is CASRKGLPSMNTEAFF.

The chain joins TRBV6-5 to TRBJ1-5, with D unresolved. This CDR3 region has 13 residues. Germline CDR1 reads MNHEY; CDR2 reads SVGAGI. Trimming took 7 bases from V and 3 from J, leaving 10 bases between them. CDR3 in amino acids: CASKHGYNQPQHF. In DNA form, the CDR3 reads TGTGCCAGCAAGCATGGGTACAATCAGCCCCAGCATTTT.

This clone was seen once. CDR3: CASSSGQGVNEQYF. As DNA, the CDR3 is TGTGCCAGCAGCTCAGGACAGGGGGTTAACGAGCAGTACTTC. The chain uses TRBV7-9 and TRBJ2-7; 10 nucleotides align to TRBD1. CDR1 SEHNR and CDR2 FQNEAQ come from the germline V gene (reference sequence). The CDR3 runs to 14 residues. With V trimmed by 4 bases and J by 5 bases, 5 bases remained unmatched.

The rearrangement joins TRBV4-3 to TRBJ2-4, with 8 bases identical to TRBD2. CDR3 length: 18 amino acids. Germline V CDR1 and CDR2: LGHNA, YSLEER. The V gene end was trimmed by 0 bases and the J gene end by 1 base; junction bases not matched to a gene: 8. This chain's CDR3 is CASSQDPRGGPAKNIQYF. In DNA form, the CDR3 reads TGCGCCAGCAGCCAAGATCCCCGGGGGGGCCCGGCCAAAAACATTCAGTACTTC.

The gene calls are TRBV19 and TRBJ2-2, with 7 bases matching TRBD2. Germline V gene data show CDR1 as LNHDA and CDR2 as SQIVND (reference sequence). V lost 3 bases and J lost 6; bases outside the gene matches: 7. The CDR3 extends over 15 amino acids. In DNA, the CDR3 is TGTGCCAGTAGTATCAGCGGGAACTTCCCCGGGGAGCTGTTTTTT. It is translated as CASSISGNFPGELFF.

To note about this clone: A junction end diverges from the germline sequence, so it may reflect a read error. The genes are TRBV6-1 and TRBJ1-6; 8 bases match TRBD1. Germline V gives CDR1 MNHNS, CDR2 SASEGT. The CDR3 is 15 amino acids. DNA of the CDR3: TGTGCCAGCAGGGAAGCAGGGGGCGCGGATTCACCCCTCCACTTT. It codes for CASREAGGADSPLHF.

The V gene is TRBV28, the J gene TRBJ1-1; D not resolved. The CDR3 spans 12 residues. CDR1 is MDHEN, CDR2 SYDVKM, per germline. Trimming shortened V by 5 bases and J by 8 bases, and 12 bases separated the two germline ends. The CDR3 DNA follows: TGTGCCAGCAGTCTCCTTCCGGGGGAAGCTTTCTTT. Protein product: CASSLLPGEAFF. The full variable domain, in which reference TRBV28 and TRBJ1-1 provide the parts outside the CDR3, is DVKVTQSSRYLVKRTGEKVFLECVQDMDHENMFWYRQDPGLGLRLIYFSYDVKMKEKGDIPEGYSVSREKKERFSLILESASTNQTSMYLCASSLLPGEAFFGQGTRLTVV.

This chain joins TRBV5-4 and TRBJ2-7; 13 nucleotides match TRBD2. V lost 0 bases and J lost 3; bases outside the gene matches: 3. The length of the CDR3 is 16 residues. The germline V gene has CDR1 SGHNT and CDR2 YYREEE (reference sequence). The CDR3 is CASSLGGTSGNYEQYF. The CDR3 DNA reads TGTGCCAGCAGCTTGGGGGGGACTAGCGGGAACTACGAGCAGTACTTC.

This chain connects TRBV27 to TRBJ2-7; TRBD1 matches at 8 bases. This CDR3 contains 13 residues. Germline V gene lookup returns CDR1 MNHEY and CDR2 SMNVEV (reference sequence). Germline trimming cut 11 bases from V and 3 bases from J; bases unmatched to any gene: 9. This chain's CDR3 is CAVGGTGNYEQYF. The CDR3 nucleotides are TGTGCCGTTGGGGGGACAGGCAACTACGAGCAGTACTTC.

The chain has TRBV19 and TRBJ2-2; perhaps TRBD1 as D (5 bases). Trimming shortened V by 1 base and J by 6 bases, and 12 bases separated the two germline ends. The CDR3 runs to 15 residues. CDR1 and CDR2 from the germline V gene are LNHDA and SQIVND (reference sequence). The CDR3 here is CASSIVESGPGELFF. As DNA, the CDR3 is TGTGCCAGTAGTATAGTGGAGTCAGGGCCCGGGGAGCTGTTTTTT.